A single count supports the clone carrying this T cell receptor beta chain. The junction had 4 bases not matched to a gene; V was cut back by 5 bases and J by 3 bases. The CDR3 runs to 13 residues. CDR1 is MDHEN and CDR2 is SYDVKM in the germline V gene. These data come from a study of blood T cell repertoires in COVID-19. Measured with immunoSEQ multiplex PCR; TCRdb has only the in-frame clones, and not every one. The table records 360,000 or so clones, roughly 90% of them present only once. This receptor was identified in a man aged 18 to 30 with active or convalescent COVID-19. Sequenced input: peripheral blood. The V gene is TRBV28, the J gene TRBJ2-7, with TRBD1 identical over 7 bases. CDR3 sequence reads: CASSRDRSYEQYF. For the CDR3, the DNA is TGTGCCAGCAGTAGGGACAGAAGCTACGAGCAGTACTTC.